This T cell receptor beta chain was obtained from a study of shared clonotypes between healthy human individuals. This clone came up once. The germline V gene encodes CDR1 SGHRS and CDR2 YFSETQ. V lost 0 bases to trimming and J lost 5 bases; unmatched junction nucleotides: 4. This CDR3 comprises 14 residues. Here immunoSEQ multiplex PCR was the method, and the copy in TCRdb shows in-frame clones only, minus some. Of about 2.4 million clones in the sample, just over 90% were seen once. This clonotype originated in a man between 18 and 29 years old in good health. This chain links TRBV5-1 with TRBJ2-5, with 7 bases lining up with TRBD1. The sequencing input was naive CD4+ T cells sorted from blood. Subset given: CD45RA+ positively selected. The CDR3 here is CASSLVGTVETQYF. CDR3 nucleotides: TGCGCCAGCAGCTTGGTTGGGACAGTGGAGACCCAGTACTTC.